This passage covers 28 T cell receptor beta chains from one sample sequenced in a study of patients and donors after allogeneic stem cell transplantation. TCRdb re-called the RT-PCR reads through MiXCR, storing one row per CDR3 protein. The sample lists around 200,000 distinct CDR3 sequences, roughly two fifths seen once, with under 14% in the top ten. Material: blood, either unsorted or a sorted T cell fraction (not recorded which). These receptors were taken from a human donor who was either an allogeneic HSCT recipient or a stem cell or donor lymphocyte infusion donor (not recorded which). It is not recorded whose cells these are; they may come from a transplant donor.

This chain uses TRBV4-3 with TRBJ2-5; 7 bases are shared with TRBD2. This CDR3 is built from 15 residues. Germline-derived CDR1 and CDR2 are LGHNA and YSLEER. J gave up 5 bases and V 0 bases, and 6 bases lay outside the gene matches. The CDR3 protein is CASSQDLGGWETQYF. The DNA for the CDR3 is TGCGCCAGCAGCCAAGATCTGGGGGGGTGGGAGACCCAGTACTTC.

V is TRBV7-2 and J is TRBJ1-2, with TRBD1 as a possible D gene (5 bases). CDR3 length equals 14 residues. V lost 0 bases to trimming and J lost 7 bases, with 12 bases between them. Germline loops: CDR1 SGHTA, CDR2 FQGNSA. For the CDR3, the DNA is TGTGCCAGCAGCTTAGCTTCAGGGCTTGGTGGCTACACCTTC. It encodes CASSLASGLGGYTF.

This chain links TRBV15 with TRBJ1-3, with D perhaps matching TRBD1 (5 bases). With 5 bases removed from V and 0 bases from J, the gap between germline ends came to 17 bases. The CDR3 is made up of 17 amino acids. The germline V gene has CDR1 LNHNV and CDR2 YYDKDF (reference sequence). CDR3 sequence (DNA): TGTGCCACCAGCTTAAGTCGACAGCACCGCTCTGGAAACACCATATATTTT. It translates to CATSLSRQHRSGNTIYF.

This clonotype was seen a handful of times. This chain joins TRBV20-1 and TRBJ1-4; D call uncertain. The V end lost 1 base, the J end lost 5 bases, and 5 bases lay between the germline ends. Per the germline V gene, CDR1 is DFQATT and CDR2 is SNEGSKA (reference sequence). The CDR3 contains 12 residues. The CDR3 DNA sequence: TGCAGTGCTAGAGGACTGAATGAAAAACTGTTTTTT. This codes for CSARGLNEKLFF.

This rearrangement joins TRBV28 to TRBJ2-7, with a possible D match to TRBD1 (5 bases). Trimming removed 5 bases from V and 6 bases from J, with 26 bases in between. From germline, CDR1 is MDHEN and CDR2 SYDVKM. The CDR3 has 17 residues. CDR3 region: CASSPRFSRLGRGEQYF. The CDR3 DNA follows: TGTGCCAGCAGTCCCCGTTTCTCGCGACTGGGAAGGGGCGAGCAGTACTTC.

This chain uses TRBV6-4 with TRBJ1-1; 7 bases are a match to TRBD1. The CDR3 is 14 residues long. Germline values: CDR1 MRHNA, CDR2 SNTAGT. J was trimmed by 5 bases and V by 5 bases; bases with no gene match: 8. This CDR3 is CASSPQGDRTEAFF. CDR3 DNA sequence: TGTGCCAGCAGTCCCCAGGGGGATAGGACTGAAGCTTTCTTT.

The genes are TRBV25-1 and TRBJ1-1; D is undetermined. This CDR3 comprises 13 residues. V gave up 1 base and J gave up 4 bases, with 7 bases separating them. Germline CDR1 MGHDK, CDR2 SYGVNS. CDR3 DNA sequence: TGTGCCAGCAGTGAATGGGGATTCACTGAAGCTTTCTTT. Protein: CASSEWGFTEAFF.

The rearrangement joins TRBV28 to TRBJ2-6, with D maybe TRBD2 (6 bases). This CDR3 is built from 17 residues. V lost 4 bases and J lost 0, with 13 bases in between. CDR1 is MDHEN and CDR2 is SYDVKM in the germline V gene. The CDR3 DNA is TGTGCCAGCAGTTCCACGGGACTCTACTCTGGGGCCAACGTCCTGACTTTC. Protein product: CASSSTGLYSGANVLTF.

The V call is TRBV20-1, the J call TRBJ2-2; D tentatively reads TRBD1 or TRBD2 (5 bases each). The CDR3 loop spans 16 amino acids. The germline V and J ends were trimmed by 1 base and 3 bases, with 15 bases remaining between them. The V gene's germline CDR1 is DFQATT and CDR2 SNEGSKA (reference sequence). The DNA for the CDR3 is TGCAGTGCTAGAGTTCTGGGGCTAGCACACACCGGGGAGCTGTTTTTT. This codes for CSARVLGLAHTGELFF.

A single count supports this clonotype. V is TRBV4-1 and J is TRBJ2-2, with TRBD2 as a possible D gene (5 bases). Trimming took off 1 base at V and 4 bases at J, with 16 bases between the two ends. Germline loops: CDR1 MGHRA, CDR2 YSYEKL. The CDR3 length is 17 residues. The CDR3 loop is CASSQGKGASGTGELFF. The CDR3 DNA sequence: TGCGCCAGCAGCCAAGGAAAGGGAGCCTCGGGCACCGGGGAGCTGTTTTTT.

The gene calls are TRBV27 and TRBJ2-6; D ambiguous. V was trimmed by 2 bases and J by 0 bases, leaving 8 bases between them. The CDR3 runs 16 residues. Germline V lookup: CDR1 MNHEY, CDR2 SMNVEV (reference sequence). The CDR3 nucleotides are TGTGCCAGCAGTTTAATCGGCAGCTCTGGGGCCAACGTCCTGACTTTC. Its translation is CASSLIGSSGANVLTF. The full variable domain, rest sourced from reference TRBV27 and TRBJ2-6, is EAQVTQNPRYLITVTGKKLTVTCSQNMNHEYMSWYRQDPGLGLRQIYYSMNVEVTDKGDVPEGYKVSRKEKRNFPLILESPSPNQTSLYFCASSLIGSSGANVLTFGAGSRLTVL.

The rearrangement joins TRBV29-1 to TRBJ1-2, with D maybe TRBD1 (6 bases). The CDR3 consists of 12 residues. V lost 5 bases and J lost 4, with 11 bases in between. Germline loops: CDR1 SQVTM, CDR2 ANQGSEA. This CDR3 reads CSVLPRGYGYTF. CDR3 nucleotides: TGCAGCGTTCTCCCCAGGGGCTATGGCTACACCTTC.

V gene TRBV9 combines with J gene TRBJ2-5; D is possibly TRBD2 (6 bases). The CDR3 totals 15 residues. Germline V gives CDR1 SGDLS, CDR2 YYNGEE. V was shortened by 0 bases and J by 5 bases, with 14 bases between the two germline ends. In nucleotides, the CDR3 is TGTGCCAGCAGCGTAGTAGGCGGGGATGGGGAGACCCAGTACTTC. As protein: CASSVVGGDGETQYF.

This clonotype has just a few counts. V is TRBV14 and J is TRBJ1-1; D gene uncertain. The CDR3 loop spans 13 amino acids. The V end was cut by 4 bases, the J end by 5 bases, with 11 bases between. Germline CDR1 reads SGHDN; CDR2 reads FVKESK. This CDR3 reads CASSRDLRTEAFF. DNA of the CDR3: TGTGCCAGCAGCCGCGATCTGAGAACTGAAGCTTTCTTT.

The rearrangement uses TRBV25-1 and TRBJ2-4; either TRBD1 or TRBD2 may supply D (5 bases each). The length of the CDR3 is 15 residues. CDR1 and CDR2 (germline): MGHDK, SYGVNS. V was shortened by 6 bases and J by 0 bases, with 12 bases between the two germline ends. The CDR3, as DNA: TGTGCCAGCAGGGGGGATGGGGGAGCCAAAAACATTCAGTACTTC. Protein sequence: CASRGDGGAKNIQYF.

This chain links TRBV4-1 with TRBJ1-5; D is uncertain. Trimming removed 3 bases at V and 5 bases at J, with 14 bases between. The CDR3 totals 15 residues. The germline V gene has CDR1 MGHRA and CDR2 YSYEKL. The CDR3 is CASSQIDKGDQPQHF. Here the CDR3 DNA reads TGCGCCAGCAGCCAGATTGACAAAGGCGATCAGCCCCAGCATTTT.

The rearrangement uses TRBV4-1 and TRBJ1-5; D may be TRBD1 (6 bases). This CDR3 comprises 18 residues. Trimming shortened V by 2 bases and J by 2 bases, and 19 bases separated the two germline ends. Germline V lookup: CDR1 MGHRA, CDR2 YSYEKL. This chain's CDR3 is CASSQSFRGGRGNQPQHF. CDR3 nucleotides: TGCGCCAGCAGCCAATCCTTTAGGGGGGGAAGGGGCAATCAGCCCCAGCATTTT.

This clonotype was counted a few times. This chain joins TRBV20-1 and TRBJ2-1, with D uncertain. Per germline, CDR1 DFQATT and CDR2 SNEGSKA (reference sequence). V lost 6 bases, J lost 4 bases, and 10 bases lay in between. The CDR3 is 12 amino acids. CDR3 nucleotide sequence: TGCAGTGCCTCGTCCTCTTACAATGAGCAGTTCTTC. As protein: CSASSSYNEQFF.

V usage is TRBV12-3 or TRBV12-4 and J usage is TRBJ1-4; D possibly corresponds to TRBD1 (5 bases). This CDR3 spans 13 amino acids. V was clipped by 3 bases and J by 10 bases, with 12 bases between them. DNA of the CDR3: TGTGCCAGCAGTTTGGGGCTAAGGGGAAAACTGTTTTTT. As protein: CASSLGLRGKLFF.

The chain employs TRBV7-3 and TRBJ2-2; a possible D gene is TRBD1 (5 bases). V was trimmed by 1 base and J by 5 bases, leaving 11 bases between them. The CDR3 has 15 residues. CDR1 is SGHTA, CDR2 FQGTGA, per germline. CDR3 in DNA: TGTGCCAGCAGCTTAAAACAGGCTTCAACCGGGGAGCTGTTTTTT. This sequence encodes CASSLKQASTGELFF.

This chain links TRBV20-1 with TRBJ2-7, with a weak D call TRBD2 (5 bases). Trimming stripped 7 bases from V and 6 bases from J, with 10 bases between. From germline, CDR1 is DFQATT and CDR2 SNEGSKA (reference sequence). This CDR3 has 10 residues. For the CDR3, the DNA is TGCAGTGTCCGACGGGGCGAGCAGTACTTC. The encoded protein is CSVRRGEQYF.

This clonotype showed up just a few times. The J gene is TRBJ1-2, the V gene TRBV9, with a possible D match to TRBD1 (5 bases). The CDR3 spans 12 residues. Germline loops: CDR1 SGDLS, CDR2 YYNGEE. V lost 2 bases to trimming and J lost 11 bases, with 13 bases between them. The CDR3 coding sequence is TGTGCCAGCAGCGTTCCGGATGGGGGTTACACCTTC. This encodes CASSVPDGGYTF.

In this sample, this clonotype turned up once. As DNA, the CDR3 is TGCGCCAGCAGCTTGGAATCTCGCAATGAGCAGTTCTTC. Its translation is CASSLESRNEQFF. The chain joins TRBV5-1 to TRBJ2-1, with D unresolved. V dropped 0 bases and J dropped 6 bases, with 7 bases sitting between them. Germline V gene sequence: CDR1 SGHRS, CDR2 YFSETQ. This CDR3 is built from 13 residues.

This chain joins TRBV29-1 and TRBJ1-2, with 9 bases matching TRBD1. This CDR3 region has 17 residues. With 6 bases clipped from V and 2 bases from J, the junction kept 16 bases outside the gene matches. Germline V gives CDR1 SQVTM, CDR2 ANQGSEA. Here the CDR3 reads CSVVLLGQGFSNYGYTF. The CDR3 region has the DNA TGCAGCGTCGTTCTTTTGGGACAGGGTTTTTCCAACTATGGCTACACCTTC.

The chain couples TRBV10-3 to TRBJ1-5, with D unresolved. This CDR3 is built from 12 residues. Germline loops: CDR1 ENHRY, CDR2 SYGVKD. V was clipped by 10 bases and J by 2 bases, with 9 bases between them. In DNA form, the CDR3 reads TGTGCCAACGGTAATGGCAATCAGCCCCAGCATTTT. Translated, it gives CANGNGNQPQHF.

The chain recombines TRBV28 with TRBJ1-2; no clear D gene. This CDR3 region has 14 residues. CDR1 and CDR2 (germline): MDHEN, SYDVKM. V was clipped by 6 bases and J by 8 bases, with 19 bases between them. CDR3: CASRVQGPYGGYTF. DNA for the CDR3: TGTGCCAGCAGGGTACAAGGGCCCTATGGGGGCTACACCTTC.

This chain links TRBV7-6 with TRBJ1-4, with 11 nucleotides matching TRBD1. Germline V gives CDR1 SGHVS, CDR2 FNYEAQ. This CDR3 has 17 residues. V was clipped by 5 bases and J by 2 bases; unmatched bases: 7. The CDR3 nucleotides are TGTGCCAGCAGCGCCCGGACAGGGGGCTCGACTAATGAAAAACTGTTTTTT. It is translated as CASSARTGGSTNEKLFF.

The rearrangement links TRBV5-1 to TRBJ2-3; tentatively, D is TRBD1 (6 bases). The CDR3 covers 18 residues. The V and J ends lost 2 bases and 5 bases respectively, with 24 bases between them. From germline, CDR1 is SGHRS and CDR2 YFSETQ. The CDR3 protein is CASSFRGRRGGMVDTQYF. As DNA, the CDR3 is TGCGCCAGCAGCTTCCGAGGGCGCAGGGGCGGAATGGTAGATACGCAGTATTTT.